This T cell receptor (beta chain) was sequenced in a study of early T cells in non-severe SARS-CoV-2 infection. The wider study: With bulk RNA from unsorted whole blood as input, sequencing yielded unpaired chains. Study-level results: VDJdb matching favored anti-spike CD8 responses, missing private and CD4 specificities.

Researchers attached unique molecular identifiers to individual cDNA molecules. TCRdb passed the 5' RACE reads through MiXCR, listing each CDR3 protein once. The sample lists approximately 37,000 distinct CDR3 sequences, approximately 8% occurring once. This clonotype was seen ten or more times. Its specificity is unknown. CDR3 length: 15 amino acids. Germline CDR1 reads SEHNR; CDR2 reads FQNEAQ (reference sequence). With 4 bases removed from V and 7 bases from J, the gap between germline ends came to 16 bases. The chain combines TRBV7-9 with TRBJ1-4; tentatively, D is TRBD1 (5 bases). This specimen consisted of whole blood, obtained at baseline. This clonotype was sampled from an adult who was a healthcare worker with PCR-confirmed SARS-CoV-2 infection or an uninfected control (not recorded which). CDR3 bases: TGTGCCAGCAGCTCCCCCGGGGGAAGGAGTGAAAAACTGTTTTTT. Encoded protein: CASSSPGGRSEKLFF.